Listed here are 22 T cell receptor beta chains from one sample, sequenced in a study of CD8+CD57+ T cells in acquired aplastic anemia listed by TCRdb under 2018. These reads were obtained on an Illumina HiSeq 2000. Profiling of TCR beta VDJ combinations and CDR3 sequences used genomic DNA as the template. TCRdb reprocessing: public reads trimmed at Q25 with fastp, clones called with MiXCR, in-frame beta chains kept. Each entry merges the rows of one CDR3 protein and shows their most common DNA and genes. The sample includes some 160,000 distinct CDR3 sequences, with about 50% observed a single time. The ten largest clones capture 25% to 35% of the sample. Flow cytometry had shown CD8+CD57+ cell expansion in the patients selected for sequencing. The material sequenced was sorted CD4+, CD8+, or CD8+CD57+ T cells (not recorded which) from PBMCs. The receptors derive from a human donor with aplastic anemia.

The rearrangement joins TRBV19 to TRBJ1-5; perhaps TRBD1 as D (5 bases). Trimming stripped 5 bases from V and 7 bases from J, with 21 bases between. CDR3 length: 16 residues. Germline lookup yields CDR1 LNHDA and CDR2 SQIVND (reference sequence). The CDR3, as DNA: TGTGCCAGTAGTGACCACCGCGGGGGATCGGGGCAGCCCCAGCATTTT. The encoded protein is CASSDHRGGSGQPQHF.

This clonotype was counted between two and nine times. The rearrangement uses TRBV30 and TRBJ2-1, with TRBD2 matching 8 bases. Germline CDR1 and CDR2: GTSNPN and SVGIG (reference sequence). CDR3 length: 14 residues. V shed 2 bases, J shed 0 bases, and the junction held 0 bases outside the gene matches. In DNA form, the CDR3 reads TGTGCCTGGAGTAGCGGGAGCTCCTACAATGAGCAGTTCTTC. The encoded protein is CAWSSGSSYNEQFF.

This clonotype was observed a single time. The chain has TRBV27 and TRBJ1-4; maybe TRBD1 (5 bases). Germline values: CDR1 MNHEY, CDR2 SMNVEV (reference sequence). V was clipped by 5 bases and J by 8 bases, with 12 bases between them. The CDR3 length is 13 residues. In DNA, the CDR3 is TGTGCCAGCAGTCTTCAGGGTCGAGAAAAACTGTTTTTT. Its protein is CASSLQGREKLFF.

With regard to this clonotype: The junction shows a germline mismatch at one end, possibly a read error. This chain uses TRBV9 with TRBJ2-1; D unresolved. The germline CDR1 and CDR2 sequences are SGDLS and YYNGEE. The CDR3 is 13 amino acids. The CDR3 sequence is CACSPVGFAEQFF. The CDR3 DNA is TGTGCCTGCAGCCCAGTGGGCTTTGCTGAGCAGTTCTTC.

This clonotype was found many times. For the CDR3, the DNA is TGTGCCAGCAGCCAGGGACGAAATGAGCAGTTCTTC. Amino acid sequence: CASSQGRNEQFF. The V gene is TRBV3-1, the J gene TRBJ2-1, with D possibly called TRBD1 or TRBD2 (5 bases each). The V gene's germline CDR1 is LGHDT and CDR2 YNNKEL (reference sequence). CDR3 length: 12 amino acids. V was pared by 3 bases and J by 7 bases, with 7 bases between.

This chain joins TRBV10-3 and TRBJ2-7, with 7 bases that match TRBD2. The CDR3 spans 14 residues. Germline V gene sequence: CDR1 ENHRY, CDR2 SYGVKD. V lost 7 bases, J lost 1 base, and 7 bases stayed unmatched. This chain's CDR3 is CAIMTGGGSYEQYF. Written as DNA, the CDR3 is TGTGCCATCATGACTGGCGGGGGTTCCTACGAGCAGTACTTC.

CDR3 loop: CASSFNRGDYEQYF. CDR3 bases: TGTGCCAGCAGCTTTAACAGGGGGGACTACGAGCAGTACTTC. This sequence joins TRBV27 and TRBJ2-7, with 8 bases fitting TRBD1. Germline V gene lookup returns CDR1 MNHEY and CDR2 SMNVEV (reference sequence). V trimming: 6 bases; J trimming: 3 bases; junction bases outside the gene matches: 7. The CDR3 has 14 amino acids.

This clonotype was picked up many times. The chain uses TRBV10-2 and TRBJ1-1; D is ambiguous. The CDR3 spans 13 residues. Trimming shortened V by 8 bases and J by 4 bases, and 14 bases separated the two germline ends. The germline V gene encodes CDR1 WSHSY and CDR2 SAAADI. CDR3: CASSPGWGTEAFF. The CDR3 DNA reads as TGCGCCAGCTCACCGGGTTGGGGCACTGAAGCTTTCTTT.

This clonotype was recorded at least ten times. This sequence joins TRBV29-1 and TRBJ2-7; TRBD1 is a possible D gene (5 bases). Germline CDR1 is SQVTM and CDR2 is ANQGSEA. The V end lost 1 base, the J end lost 0 bases, and 16 bases lay between the germline ends. The CDR3 is 16 residues long. The CDR3 region has the DNA TGCAGCGTTGAAGTCCCTGACAGTTCCAGCTCCTACGAGCAGTACTTC. Protein: CSVEVPDSSSSYEQYF.

The V and J genes are TRBV19 and TRBJ2-3, with TRBD2 matching 8 bases. Germline lookup yields CDR1 LNHDA and CDR2 SQIVND (reference sequence). V was clipped by 6 bases and J by 1 base; unmatched bases: 6. The CDR3 covers 15 residues. CDR3 in DNA: TGTGCCAGTAGGGAGACGGGACTAGGCACAGATACGCAGTATTTT. It specifies CASRETGLGTDTQYF.

This clonotype has only one observation. At one end the junction does not follow the germline gene, possibly because of a read error. V is TRBV29-1 and J is TRBJ2-3, with D unresolved. This CDR3 region has 17 residues. Germline V CDR1 and CDR2: SQVTM, ANQGSEA. CDR3 sequence (DNA): TGCAGCGTTGAAGATCCGTATGTTGGGCTGAGCACAGATAAGCAGTATTTT. It codes for CSVEDPYVGLSTDKQYF.

The chain is built from TRBV5-1 and TRBJ2-2; D is possibly TRBD2 (5 bases). V was clipped by 0 bases and J by 6 bases, with 9 bases between them. Germline V gene lookup returns CDR1 SGHRS and CDR2 YFSETQ. CDR3 length equals 14 residues. The CDR3 DNA follows: TGCGCCAGCAGCTTGGAGGGAGCCTCCGGGGAGCTGTTTTTT. This translates into CASSLEGASGELFF.

The chain combines TRBV7-3 with TRBJ2-7, with D tentatively TRBD2 (7 bases). Germline V gene sequence: CDR1 SGHTA, CDR2 FQGTGA. This CDR3 comprises 15 residues. V lost 5 bases to trimming and J lost 5 bases, with 19 bases between them. The CDR3 loop reads CASSPTNGGQDEQYF. CDR3 coding DNA: TGTGCCAGCAGCCCCACCAACGGGGGGCAAGACGAGCAGTACTTC.

This clonotype was picked up many times. The chain combines TRBV5-1 with TRBJ1-1; D is ambiguous. Germline values: CDR1 SGHRS, CDR2 YFSETQ. CDR3 size: 12 residues. Trimming pared 0 bases from V and 7 bases from J, leaving 7 bases between. CDR3 coding DNA: TGCGCCAGCAGCTTGGCCGGGGATGAAGCTTTCTTT. Translated, it gives CASSLAGDEAFF.

V and J are TRBV9 and TRBJ2-7, with 7 bases aligning to TRBD2. CDR1 and CDR2 from the germline V gene are SGDLS and YYNGEE. The CDR3 extends over 14 amino acids. The trim removed 1 base at V and 0 bases at J, leaving 1 base unmatched. The CDR3 coding sequence is TGTGCCAGCAGCGTAACTAGCGCCTCCTACGAGCAGTACTTC. This sequence encodes CASSVTSASYEQYF.

In its sample, this clonotype was seen once. The chain links TRBV4-2 to TRBJ2-7; the D gene is possibly TRBD1 (5 bases). TRBJ2-5 matches the DNA end more closely, so the J call is doubtful. The CDR3 spans 17 residues. The germline V gene encodes CDR1 LGHNA and CDR2 YNFKEQ. The CDR3 region is CASSQATSLGPQETQYF. The CDR3 nucleotides are TGTGCCAGCAGCCAGGCTACCTCATTGGGGCCCCAAGAGACCCAGTACTTC.

This clonotype was detected a few times. This sequence joins TRBV6-4 and TRBJ1-2; perhaps TRBD1 as D (5 bases). Trimming cost V 2 bases and J 2 bases, with 21 bases left between them. The CDR3 is 18 amino acids. Looked up from germline, CDR1 is MRHNA and CDR2 is SNTAGT. CDR3 in amino acids: CASSDINLRGFRNYGYTF. The CDR3 DNA reads TGTGCCAGCAGTGACATAAACCTCCGGGGGTTCCGGAACTATGGCTACACCTTC.

This clonotype was picked up many times. This chain joins TRBV27 and TRBJ2-7; D possibly corresponds to TRBD1 (5 bases). V lost 3 bases, J lost 3 bases, and 12 bases lay in between. The CDR3 is 14 amino acids. CDR1 MNHEY and CDR2 SMNVEV come from the germline V gene (reference sequence). The CDR3 DNA is TGTGCCAGCAGTTTCGGGCAGGGCAGCTACGAGCAGTACTTC. Its translation: CASSFGQGSYEQYF.

This clonotype was counted a few times. The chain recombines TRBV27 with TRBJ2-1; the match to TRBD2 covers 9 bases. With V trimmed by 6 bases and J by 6 bases, 9 bases remained unmatched. This CDR3 has 15 amino acids. Per the germline V gene, CDR1 is MNHEY and CDR2 is SMNVEV (reference sequence). This chain's CDR3 is CASSPTSGLLNEQFF. DNA of the CDR3: TGTGCCAGCAGCCCGACTAGCGGACTCCTCAATGAGCAGTTCTTC.

This clonotype was found a few times. This chain connects TRBV14 to TRBJ2-7; D is possibly TRBD2 (7 bases). Germline V gene data show CDR1 as SGHDN and CDR2 as FVKESK. V gave up 1 base and J gave up 2 bases, with 15 bases separating them. CDR3 length: 16 amino acids. The CDR3 region has the DNA TGTGCCAGCAGCCAAGGGGGGGGCCTTTATCCCTACGAGCAGTACTTC. Amino acid sequence: CASSQGGGLYPYEQYF.

The CDR3, as DNA: TGCAGTGCTATCGGCAGTGTCGATAATTCACCCCTCCACTTT. It specifies CSAIGSVDNSPLHF. The J gene is TRBJ1-6, the V gene TRBV20-1; D is unclear. This CDR3 has 14 residues. Germline lookup yields CDR1 DFQATT and CDR2 SNEGSKA (reference sequence). Trimming cost V 4 bases and J 5 bases, with 12 bases left between them.

This clonotype was observed a handful of times. The chain combines TRBV10-1 with TRBJ1-2; no clear D. Germline CDR1 and CDR2: WNHNN and SYGVQD (reference sequence). V gave up 5 bases and J gave up 0 bases, with 13 bases separating them. CDR3 length: 15 residues. The CDR3 loop reads CASSQLKRPNYGYTF. The CDR3 DNA reads TGCGCCAGCAGTCAGCTCAAGAGGCCTAACTATGGCTACACCTTC.